A single sample is the source of the 9 T cell receptor beta chains below, sequenced in a study of cytomegalovirus exposure and HLA in healthy donors. With 60 Vbeta and 13 Jbeta primers, the PCR was carried out. Clones were read by immunoSEQ multiplex PCR, and TCRdb kept only the in-frame ones, dropping some. The data show under 200,000 clones, 80% to 85% seen once. The sequenced material came from PBMCs. Receptors were obtained from a man younger than 40 in good health and CMV-seronegative.

V usage is TRBV30 and J usage is TRBJ1-1; D remains unclear. In germline, CDR1 is GTSNPN, CDR2 SVGIG (reference sequence). V lost 4 bases to trimming and J lost 7 bases, with 16 bases between them. The CDR3 contains 13 residues. The CDR3 DNA sequence: TGTGCCTGGACGATTCGGAGGCTTGGTGAAGCTTTCTTT. Translating gives CAWTIRRLGEAFF.

This clone was observed once. As DNA, the CDR3 is TGTGCCATCCAAGCCAATCCGGGACAGGGGGCTAATGGAAACACCATATATTTT. Its translation is CAIQANPGQGANGNTIYF. The rearrangement uses TRBV10-3 and TRBJ1-3, with 12 bases identical to TRBD1. Germline values: CDR1 ENHRY, CDR2 SYGVKD. This CDR3 region has 18 residues. The V and J ends lost 8 bases and 3 bases, in that order; junction bases with no gene match: 14.

This clone appeared once. V gene TRBV5-1 combines with J gene TRBJ2-5; D call uncertain. The CDR3 has 17 amino acids. Germline CDR1 reads SGHRS; CDR2 reads YFSETQ. The germline V and J ends were trimmed by 4 bases and 0 bases, with 19 bases remaining between them. CDR3: CASSRDTTQKYQETQYF. The CDR3 region has the DNA TGCGCCAGCAGCCGCGACACGACCCAAAAGTACCAAGAGACCCAGTACTTC.

V and J are TRBV5-1 and TRBJ2-7; 9 nucleotides line up with TRBD2. The CDR3 runs 14 residues. Per the germline V gene, CDR1 is SGHRS and CDR2 is YFSETQ. Trimming took 1 base from V and 6 from J; bases not matched to a gene: 5. The chain's CDR3 is CASSLSSGSREQYF. The CDR3 bases are TGCGCCAGCAGCTTGAGTAGCGGGAGTCGCGAGCAGTACTTC.

The CDR3 loop is CATQDQGTEKLFF. The CDR3 DNA reads TGTGCCACCCAAGATCAGGGAACTGAAAAACTGTTTTTT. V is TRBV19 and J is TRBJ1-4; D is possibly TRBD1 (5 bases). Trimming stripped 10 bases from V and 7 bases from J, with 16 bases between. This CDR3 comprises 13 residues. CDR1 and CDR2 (germline): LNHDA, SQIVND (reference sequence).

The chain is built from TRBV6-1 and TRBJ1-6; TRBD1 agrees at 10 bases. V lost 4 bases to trimming and J lost 8 bases; unmatched junction nucleotides: 5. From germline, CDR1 is MNHNS and CDR2 SASEGT. This CDR3 region has 15 residues. CDR3 bases: TGTGCCAGCAGTGGGGGACAGGGGACGCATTCACCCCTCCACTTT. Protein: CASSGGQGTHSPLHF.

The chain carries TRBV7-9 and TRBJ2-2; D is ambiguous. Trimming removed 3 bases from V and 2 bases from J, with 10 bases in between. Germline values: CDR1 SEHNR, CDR2 FQNEAQ (reference sequence). The CDR3 spans 15 residues. CDR3 protein: CASSFLSPNTGELFF. The CDR3 DNA sequence: TGTGCCAGCAGCTTTTTGTCCCCAAACACCGGGGAGCTGTTTTTT. Variable domain in full (rest from reference TRBV7-9 and TRBJ2-2): DTGVSQNPRHKITKRGQNVTFRCDPISEHNRLYWYRQTLGQGPEFLTYFQNEAQLEKSRLLSDRFSAERPKGSFSTLEIQRTEQGDSAMYLCASSFLSPNTGELFFGEGSRLTVL.

V gene TRBV2 combines with J gene TRBJ1-3, with D uncertain. Germline loops: CDR1 SNHLY, CDR2 FYNNEI. V shed 0 bases and J shed 2 bases, with 14 bases lying between them. This CDR3 region has 17 residues. CDR3 nucleotide sequence: TGTGCCAGCAGTGAAGCTCCACCTAATAGAGCTGGAAACACCATATATTTT. This translates into CASSEAPPNRAGNTIYF.

This chain uses TRBV11-3 with TRBJ1-1; a weak D match, TRBD1 (5 bases). This CDR3 comprises 16 residues. V lost 5 bases, J lost 1 base, and 17 bases lay in between. Per the germline V gene, CDR1 is SGHNT and CDR2 is YENEEA. CDR3: CASSPQEAQANTEAFF. CDR3 sequence (DNA): TGTGCCAGCAGCCCACAAGAGGCACAGGCGAACACTGAAGCTTTCTTT.